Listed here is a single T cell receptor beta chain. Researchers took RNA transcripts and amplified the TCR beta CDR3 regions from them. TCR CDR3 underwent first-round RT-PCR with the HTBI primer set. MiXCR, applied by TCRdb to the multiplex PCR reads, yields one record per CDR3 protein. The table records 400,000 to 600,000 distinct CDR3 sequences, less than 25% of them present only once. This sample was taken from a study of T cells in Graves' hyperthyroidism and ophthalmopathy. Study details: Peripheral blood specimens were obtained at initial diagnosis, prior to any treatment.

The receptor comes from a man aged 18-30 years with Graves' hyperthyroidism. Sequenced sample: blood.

The CDR3 nucleotides read TGTGCCAGCAGTGATTCCGGGACAGGGGTTTTCGAGCAGTACTTC. The encoded protein is CASSDSGTGVFEQYF. The genes are TRBV25-1 and TRBJ2-7, with 10 bases fitting TRBD1. The CDR3 covers 15 residues. CDR1 and CDR2 (germline): MGHDK, SYGVNS. V lost 3 bases and J lost 6; bases outside the gene matches: 8.